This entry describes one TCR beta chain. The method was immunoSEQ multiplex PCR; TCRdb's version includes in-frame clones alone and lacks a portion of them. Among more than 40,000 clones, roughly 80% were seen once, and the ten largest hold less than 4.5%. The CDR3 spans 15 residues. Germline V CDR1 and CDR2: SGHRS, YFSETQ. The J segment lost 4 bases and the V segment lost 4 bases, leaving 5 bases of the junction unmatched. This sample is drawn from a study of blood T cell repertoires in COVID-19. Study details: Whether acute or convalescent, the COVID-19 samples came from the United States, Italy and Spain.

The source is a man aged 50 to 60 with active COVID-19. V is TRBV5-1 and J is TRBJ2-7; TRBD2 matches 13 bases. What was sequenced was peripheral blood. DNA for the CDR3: TGCGCCAGCAGCCCCGGACTAGCGGGGGAGTACGAGCAGTACTTC. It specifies CASSPGLAGEYEQYF.